The source of this T cell receptor (beta chain) is a study of CD8+ T cells in alopecia areata. Study overall: The percentage of affected scalp area served as the score of severity for treated patients.

Study findings and constraints: One nonresponder makes the tie between baseline CD8+ expansion and response uncertain.

This CDR3 spans 15 amino acids. CDR1 and CDR2 from the germline V gene are LNHDA and SQIVND (reference sequence). V shed 3 bases and J shed 3 bases, with 14 bases lying between them. Treatment: oral pan-JAK inhibitor, 5-10 mg twice daily. After isolation, RNA underwent reverse transcription to generate cDNA as the sequencing template. TCRdb's copy holds only in-frame clones and misses some; the assay was immunoSEQ multiplex PCR. The table lists 190,000 or so clones, 45% to 75% of them singletons. On this clone itself: Its antigen is still unknown.

The sequence came from a human donor with alopecia areata. The chain combines TRBV19 with TRBJ2-5; no reliable D call. Material: CD4+ T cells sorted from blood, obtained at week 4, from a patient treated with tofacitinib. CDR3 loop: CASSISLGKKETQYF. The CDR3 region has the DNA TGTGCCAGTAGTATCTCCCTAGGCAAGAAAGAGACCCAGTACTTC.